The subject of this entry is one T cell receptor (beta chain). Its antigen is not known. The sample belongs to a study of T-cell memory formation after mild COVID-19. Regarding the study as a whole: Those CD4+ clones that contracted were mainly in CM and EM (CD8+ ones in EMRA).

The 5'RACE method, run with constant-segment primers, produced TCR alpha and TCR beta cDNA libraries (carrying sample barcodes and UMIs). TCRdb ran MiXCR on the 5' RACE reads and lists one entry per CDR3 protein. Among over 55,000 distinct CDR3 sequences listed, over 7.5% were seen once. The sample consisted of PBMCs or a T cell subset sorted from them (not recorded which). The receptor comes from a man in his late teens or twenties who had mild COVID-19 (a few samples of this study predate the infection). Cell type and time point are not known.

The CDR3 DNA sequence: TGCGCCAGCAGCGTCATAGGGGGTCCGGGCATGAACACTGAAGCTTTCTTT. This translates into CASSVIGGPGMNTEAFF. This chain links TRBV5-1 with TRBJ1-1, with D tentatively TRBD1 (6 bases). V lost 4 bases and J lost 0, with 19 bases in between. The V gene's germline CDR1 is SGHRS and CDR2 YFSETQ. There are 17 residues in the CDR3.